The present entry profiles one T cell receptor (beta chain) with its context. Its antigen has not been determined. No much larger clonotype is one base removed from it; base qualities were not supplied. The trial excluded patients who had a history of autoimmune disease or who were on systemic immunosuppression. Peripheral blood for TCR sequencing was collected from all dose cohorts at baseline, on cycle 4 day 1, and on cycle 7 day 1. The samples were taken from a phase I, first-in-human, multicenter, open-label dose-escalation trial of ivuxolimab. Adults with locally advanced or metastatic melanoma, renal cell carcinoma, hepatocellular carcinoma or head and neck squamous cell carcinoma were enrolled in the trial. Before TCR sequencing, CD4+ T cells and CD8+ T cells were sorted from peripheral blood as separate populations. The sample comes from a study of OX40 agonist ivuxolimab in advanced cancers. Some background on the complete study: The costimulatory receptor OX40 (CD134) was targeted by ivuxolimab, a fully human IgG2 agonistic monoclonal antibody. Intravenous ivuxolimab was administered to patients every 2 weeks at six dose levels: 0.01, 0.1, 0.3, 1.5, 3 and 10 mg/kg. Of the 50 or so patients in dose escalation, around 20 had hepatocellular carcinoma, some 15 had melanoma, 9 had renal cell carcinoma and 9 had head and neck cancer. In the dose-escalation cohort, around four fifths of patients were male, and the mean age was approximately 60 years, with a range of about 20 to 90. Prior anti-PD-1, anti-PD-L1 or anti-CTLA-4 therapy was permitted, and about two fifths of dose-escalation patients had received checkpoint inhibitors. Partial responses were achieved by three dose-escalation patients, of whom one had hepatocellular carcinoma and two had cutaneous melanoma. The purpose of peripheral TCRbeta sequencing was to test whether ivuxolimab changed TCR sequence diversity and led to clonal T-cell expansion. The paper describes the monotherapy dose-escalation part (N of about 47 patients) of the phase I trial of ivuxolimab.

The junction shows trimming of 0 bases on V and 2 bases on J, plus 7 bases between the germline ends. The CDR3, cysteine through phenylalanine, is 13 amino acids long. Of the read, only the CDR3 DNA is kept; its 39 bases are in frame from base 1. The germline V gene (reference sequence) provides CDR1 GTSNPN and CDR2 SVGIG. General conclusions and limits of the study: Partial responders in the 0.1-3.0 mg/kg groups had among the lowest normalized peripheral clonal expansion, especially among CD8+ T cells. Low levels of normalized T-cell clonal expansion were also seen in some patients who did not respond. At doses of 0.1 to 3.0 mg/kg, clonal expansion of both CD4+ and CD8+ T cells in blood was seen between baseline and week 6. After ivuxolimab, more expanded clones were found on average in CD8+ T cells than in CD4+ T cells. Antigen specificity was not determined for the clonally expanded peripheral T cells.

Genomic DNA was extracted from sorted cells for sequencing of the TCRbeta CDR3 region. The immunoSEQ Assay was used for sequencing of TCRbeta CDR3 regions. Entries here come from immuneACCESS through TCRdb and include only in-frame sequences with V and J called. Some clones fail to appear in such tables; in the studies checked, an unresolved V gene covers under half of the shortfall, and the cause of the remainder is unknown. A total of roughly 93,000 clones appear in this sample, under 85% of them only once. The ten most abundant clones make up roughly 5.2% of the sample. The sequence links TRBV30 to TRBJ1-1, with no D gene named confidently. The material sequenced was CD4+ or CD8+ T cells sorted from blood, taken in a trial of the OX40 agonist ivuxolimab. The TCR comes from an adult with an advanced solid tumor such as melanoma, head and neck, liver or kidney cancer. Here is the DNA: TGTGCCTGGAGTGTCTACCGAAACACTGAAGCTTTCTTT. Its product reads: CAWSVYRNTEAFF.